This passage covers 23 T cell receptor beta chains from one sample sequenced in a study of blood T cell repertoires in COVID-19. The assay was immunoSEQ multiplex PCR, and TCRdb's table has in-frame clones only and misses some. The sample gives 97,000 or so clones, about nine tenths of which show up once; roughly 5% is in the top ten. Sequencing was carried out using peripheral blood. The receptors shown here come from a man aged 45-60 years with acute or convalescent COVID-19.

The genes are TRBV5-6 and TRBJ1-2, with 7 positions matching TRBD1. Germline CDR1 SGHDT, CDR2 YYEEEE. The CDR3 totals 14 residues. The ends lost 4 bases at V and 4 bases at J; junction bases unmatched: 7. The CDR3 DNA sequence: TGTGCCAGCAGCCCGGCGGCAGGGGGCTATGGCTACACCTTC. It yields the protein CASSPAAGGYGYTF.

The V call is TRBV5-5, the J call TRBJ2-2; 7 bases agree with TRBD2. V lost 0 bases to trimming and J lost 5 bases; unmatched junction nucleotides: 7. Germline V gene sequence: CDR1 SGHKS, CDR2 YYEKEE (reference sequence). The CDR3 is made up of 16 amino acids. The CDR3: CASSLVVVGGTGELFF. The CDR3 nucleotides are TGTGCCAGCAGCTTGGTTGTGGTCGGGGGGACCGGGGAGCTGTTTTTT.

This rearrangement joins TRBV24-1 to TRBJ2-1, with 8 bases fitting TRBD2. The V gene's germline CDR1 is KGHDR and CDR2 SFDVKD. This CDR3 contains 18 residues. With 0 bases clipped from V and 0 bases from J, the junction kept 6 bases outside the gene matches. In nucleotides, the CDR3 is TGTGCCACCAGTGATTTGAAGCTAGCGGGTAACTCCTACAATGAGCAGTTCTTC. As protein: CATSDLKLAGNSYNEQFF.

CDR3 in DNA: TGTGCCAGCAGCCCCGGGGTGACGGGCGCCGGGGAGCTGTTTTTT. It is translated as CASSPGVTGAGELFF. The chain has TRBV6-5 and TRBJ2-2; possible D gene TRBD2, 5 bases. CDR3 length equals 15 residues. The V and J ends lost 6 bases and 6 bases respectively, with 17 bases between them. The germline V gene has CDR1 MNHEY and CDR2 SVGAGI.

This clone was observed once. CDR3 protein: CSVEERSGPRGQFF. DNA for the CDR3: TGCAGCGTTGAAGAACGGAGCGGGCCCCGGGGGCAGTTCTTC. The V and J genes are TRBV29-1 and TRBJ2-1, with a tentative D call TRBD2 (6 bases). CDR3 size: 14 residues. The V gene lost 0 bases and the J gene lost 12 bases, with 18 bases spanning the gap. CDR1 is SQVTM and CDR2 is ANQGSEA in the germline V gene.

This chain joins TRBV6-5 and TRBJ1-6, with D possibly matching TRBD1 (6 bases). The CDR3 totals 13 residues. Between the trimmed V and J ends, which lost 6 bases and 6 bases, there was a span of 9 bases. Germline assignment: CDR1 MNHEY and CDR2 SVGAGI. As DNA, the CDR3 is TGTGCCAGCAGGGGCAGGGGTAATTCACCCCTCCACTTT. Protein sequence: CASRGRGNSPLHF.

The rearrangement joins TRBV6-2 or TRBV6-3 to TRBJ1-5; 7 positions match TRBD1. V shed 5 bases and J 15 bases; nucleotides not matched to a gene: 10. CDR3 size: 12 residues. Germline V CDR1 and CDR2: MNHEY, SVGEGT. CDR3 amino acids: CASSAQGGLPHF. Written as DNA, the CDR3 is TGTGCCAGCAGTGCCCAAGGGGGCCTCCCGCATTTT.

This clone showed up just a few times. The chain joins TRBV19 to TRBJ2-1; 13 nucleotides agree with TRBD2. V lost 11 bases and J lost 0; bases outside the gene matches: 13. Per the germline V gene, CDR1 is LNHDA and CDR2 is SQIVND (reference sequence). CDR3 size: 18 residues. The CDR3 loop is CAGPGTSGNWGSYNEQFF. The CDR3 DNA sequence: TGTGCCGGTCCCGGGACTAGCGGGAACTGGGGCTCCTACAATGAGCAGTTCTTC.

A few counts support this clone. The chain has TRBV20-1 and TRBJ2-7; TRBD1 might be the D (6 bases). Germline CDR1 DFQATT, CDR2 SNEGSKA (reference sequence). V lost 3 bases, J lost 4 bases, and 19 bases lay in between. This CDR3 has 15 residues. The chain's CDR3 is CSASRGIIQLYEQYF. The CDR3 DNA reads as TGCAGTGCTAGTAGGGGGATTATACAGCTATACGAGCAGTACTTC.

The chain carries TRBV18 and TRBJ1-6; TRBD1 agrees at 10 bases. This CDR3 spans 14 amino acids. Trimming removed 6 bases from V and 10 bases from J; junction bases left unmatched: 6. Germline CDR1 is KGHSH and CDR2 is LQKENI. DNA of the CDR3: TGTGCCAGCTCCCTGACAGGGGGCGACTCACCCCTCCACTTT. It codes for CASSLTGGDSPLHF.

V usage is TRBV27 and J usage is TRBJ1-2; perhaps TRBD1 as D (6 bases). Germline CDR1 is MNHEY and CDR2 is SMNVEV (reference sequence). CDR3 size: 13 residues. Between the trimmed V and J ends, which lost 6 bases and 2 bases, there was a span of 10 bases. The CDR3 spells CASRRQANYGYTF. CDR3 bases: TGTGCCAGCAGAAGACAGGCCAACTATGGCTACACCTTC.

The CDR3, as DNA: TGTGCCAGCAGCTTAGGACAGTACAATGAGCAGTTCTTC. Protein product: CASSLGQYNEQFF. The V gene is TRBV7-7, the J gene TRBJ2-1; D perhaps matches TRBD1 (5 bases). V lost 1 base and J lost 4, with 5 bases in between. The CDR3 is 13 residues long. From germline, CDR1 is SSHAT and CDR2 FNYEAQ (reference sequence).

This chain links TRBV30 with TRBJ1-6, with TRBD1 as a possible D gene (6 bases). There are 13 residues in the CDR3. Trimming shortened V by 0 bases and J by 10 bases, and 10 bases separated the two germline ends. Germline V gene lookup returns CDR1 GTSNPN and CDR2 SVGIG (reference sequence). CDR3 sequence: CAWSVQGGSPLHF. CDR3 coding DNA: TGTGCCTGGAGTGTACAGGGTGGATCACCCCTCCACTTT.

The CDR3 DNA reads TGTGCCAGCTCACCACCGGGGACAAGCACTGAAGCTTTCTTT. Its protein is CASSPPGTSTEAFF. The chain combines TRBV18 with TRBJ1-1, with D possibly being TRBD1 (6 bases). Germline V gene lookup returns CDR1 KGHSH and CDR2 LQKENI. V was trimmed by 0 bases and J by 4 bases, leaving 9 bases between them. This CDR3 spans 14 amino acids. Complete variable domain (other parts from reference TRBV18 and TRBJ1-1): NAGVMQNPRHLVRRRGQEARLRCSPMKGHSHVYWYRQLPEEGLKFMVYLQKENIIDESGMPKERFSAEFPKEGPSILRIQQVVRGDSAAYFCASSPPGTSTEAFFGQGTRLTVV.

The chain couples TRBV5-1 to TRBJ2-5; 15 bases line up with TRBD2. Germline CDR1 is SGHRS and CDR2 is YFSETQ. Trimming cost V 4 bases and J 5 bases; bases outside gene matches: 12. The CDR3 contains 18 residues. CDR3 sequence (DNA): TGCGCCAGCAGCCCTCTTGGACTAGCGGGAGGGTCGGGGGAGACCCAGTACTTC. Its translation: CASSPLGLAGGSGETQYF.

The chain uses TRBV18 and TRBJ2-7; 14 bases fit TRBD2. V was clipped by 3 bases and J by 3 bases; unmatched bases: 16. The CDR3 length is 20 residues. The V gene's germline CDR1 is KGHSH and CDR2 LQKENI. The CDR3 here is CASSPLNLKGLAGGDYEQYF. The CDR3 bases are TGTGCCAGCTCACCCTTAAACCTTAAAGGACTAGCGGGAGGAGACTACGAGCAGTACTTC.

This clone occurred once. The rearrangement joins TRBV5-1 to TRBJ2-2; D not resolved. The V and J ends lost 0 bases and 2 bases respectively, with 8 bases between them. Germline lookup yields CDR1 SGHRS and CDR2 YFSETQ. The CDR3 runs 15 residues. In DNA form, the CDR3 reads TGCGCCAGCAGCTTGGTCACACCTAACACCGGGGAGCTGTTTTTT. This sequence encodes CASSLVTPNTGELFF. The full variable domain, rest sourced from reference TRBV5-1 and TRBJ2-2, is KAGVTQTPRYLIKTRGQQVTLSCSPISGHRSVSWYQQTPGQGLQFLFEYFSETQRNKGNFPGRFSGRQFSNSRSEMNVSTLELGDSALYLCASSLVTPNTGELFFGEGSRLTVL.

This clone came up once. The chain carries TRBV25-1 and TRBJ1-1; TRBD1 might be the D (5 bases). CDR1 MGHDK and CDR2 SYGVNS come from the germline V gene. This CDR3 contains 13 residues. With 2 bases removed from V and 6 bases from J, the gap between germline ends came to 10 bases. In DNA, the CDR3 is TGTGCCAGCAGTGAACGGCGGGGGGCTGAAGCTTTCTTT. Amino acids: CASSERRGAEAFF.

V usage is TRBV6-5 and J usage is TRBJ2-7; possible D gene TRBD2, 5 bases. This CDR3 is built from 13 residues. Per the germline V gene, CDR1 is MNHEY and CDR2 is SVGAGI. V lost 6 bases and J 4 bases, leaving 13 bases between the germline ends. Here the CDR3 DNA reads TGTGCCAGCAGGAGGGATCGAGGGTACGAGCAGTACTTC. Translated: CASRRDRGYEQYF.

CDR3 region: CASSLRQMNTEAFF. In DNA, the CDR3 is TGTGCCAGCAGCTTACGACAGATGAACACTGAAGCTTTCTTT. This chain uses TRBV9 with TRBJ1-1; TRBD1 might be the D (5 bases). V was shortened by 4 bases and J by 0 bases, with 10 bases between the two germline ends. The CDR3 runs 14 residues. The germline V gene encodes CDR1 SGDLS and CDR2 YYNGEE.

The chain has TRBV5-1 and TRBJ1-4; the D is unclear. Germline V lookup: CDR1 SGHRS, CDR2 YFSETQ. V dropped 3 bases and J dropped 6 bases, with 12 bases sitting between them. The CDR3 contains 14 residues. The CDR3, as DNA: TGCGCCAGCAGCTACCGGGAGCCGGATGAAAAACTGTTTTTT. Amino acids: CASSYREPDEKLFF.

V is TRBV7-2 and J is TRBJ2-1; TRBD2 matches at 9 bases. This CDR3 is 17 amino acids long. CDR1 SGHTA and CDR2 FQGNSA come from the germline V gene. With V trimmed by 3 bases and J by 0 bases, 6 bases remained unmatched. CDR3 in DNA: TGTGCCAGCAGCTTCGACTTTAGCGGGAGCTCCTACAATGAGCAGTTCTTC. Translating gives CASSFDFSGSSYNEQFF.

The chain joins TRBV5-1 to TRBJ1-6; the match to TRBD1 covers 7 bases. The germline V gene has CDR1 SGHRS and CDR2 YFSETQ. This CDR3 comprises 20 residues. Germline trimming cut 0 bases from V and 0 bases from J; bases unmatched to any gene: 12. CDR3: CASSLGQGSLTSSYNSPLHF. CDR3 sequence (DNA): TGCGCCAGCAGCTTGGGACAGGGTTCACTAACAAGCTCCTATAATTCACCCCTCCACTTT.